The present TCR beta chain was sequenced within a study of cytomegalovirus exposure and HLA in healthy donors. Study-level results: The study flagged about 150 TCR beta chains as cytomegalovirus-associated. The CMV antigen specificity of a few CMV-associated chains was confirmed through in vitro analysis. Prediction of most subjects' HLA-A and HLA-B alleles by TCR beta sequences was reportedly accurate.

With respect to this clone: Its antigen remains unknown. Other DNA sequences of this sample code for an identical CDR3.

V lost 2 bases to trimming and J lost 5 bases; unmatched junction nucleotides: 6. The CDR3 is 17 amino acids. The PCR used 60 Vbeta and 13 Jbeta primers. Clones were sequenced by immunoSEQ multiplex PCR, and TCRdb holds only the in-frame ones, with some missing. This table holds 250,000 to 350,000 clones, over 85% found once. V is TRBV23-1 and J is TRBJ1-6, with 10 nucleotides matching TRBD1. TRBV23-1 belongs to the ORF category, with a function that is uncertain. The TCR was taken from a woman in her late teens or twenties in good health and CMV-seronegative. The sample comprised PBMCs. The CDR3 DNA follows: TGCGCCAGCAGTCAAAGGGACAGGGGTGAGGATAATTCACCCCTCCACTTT. Protein sequence: CASSQRDRGEDNSPLHF.